Listed below are T cell receptor beta chains from one sample, sequenced in a study of shared clonotypes between healthy human individuals. Assay used: immunoSEQ multiplex PCR; TCRdb lists only in-frame clones, some missing. The repertoire has around 620,000 clones, 85% to 95% of them found once; the top ten carry over 0.095%. Sequencing used naive CD8+ T cells sorted from blood. The receptor source for this set is a woman aged 25 to 39 in good health. Each CDR3 is given with its conserved first and last residue. Fields, in order: V gene, clone size, J gene, D gene, CDR3 protein, CDR3 DNA. D genes are given only for firm matches. Clone size is shown for a subset of rows, as once, few, many or a class of expanded clone.

V: TRBV2
size: NA
J: TRBJ1-3
D: TRBD1
CDR3: CASSDGWDRSSGNTIYF
DNA: TGTGCCAGCAGTGACGGTTGGGACAGATCCTCTGGAAACACCATATATTTT

V: TRBV6-5
size: NA
J: TRBJ1-1
D: NA
CDR3: CASEYPLFF
DNA: TGTGCCAGCGAGTACCCCCTTTTCTTT

V: TRBV7-9
size: NA
J: TRBJ2-1
D: TRBD1
CDR3: CASSLGQPLKNEQFF
DNA: TGTGCCAGCAGCTTGGGACAGCCGTTGAAGAATGAGCAGTTCTTC

V: TRBV30
size: NA
J: TRBJ1-2
D: NA
CDR3: CAWSESLPYYGYTF
DNA: TGTGCCTGGAGTGAGAGCCTCCCTTACTATGGCTACACCTTC

V: TRBV6-6
size: NA
J: TRBJ2-1
D: NA
CDR3: CASRTGTKRDEQFF
DNA: TGTGCCAGCAGGACCGGGACAAAGCGTGATGAGCAGTTCTTC

V: TRBV5-6
size: NA
J: TRBJ2-2
D: TRBD1
CDR3: CASSYSTGGRTGELFF
DNA: TGTGCCAGCAGCTATTCGACAGGGGGCAGGACCGGGGAGCTGTTTTTT

V: TRBV5-6
size: NA
J: TRBJ1-1
D: TRBD1
CDR3: CASSIRQGLGTEAFF
DNA: TGTGCCAGCAGCATCCGACAGGGGCTGGGGACTGAAGCTTTCTTT

V: TRBV11-2
size: NA
J: TRBJ1-1
D: TRBD1
CDR3: CASSYRDRGGTEAFF
DNA: TGTGCCAGCAGCTACCGGGACAGGGGAGGCACTGAAGCTTTCTTT

V: TRBV7-9
size: NA
J: TRBJ2-7
D: TRBD1
CDR3: CASSSPSGQGVYEQYF
DNA: TGTGCCAGCAGCTCACCGTCGGGACAGGGGGTCTACGAGCAGTACTTC

V: TRBV5-6
size: NA
J: TRBJ2-7
D: TRBD2
CDR3: CASSIGLAGGPGQYF
DNA: TGTGCCAGCAGCATCGGACTAGCGGGAGGGCCAGGGCAGTACTTC

V: TRBV19
size: NA
J: TRBJ2-4
D: TRBD2
CDR3: CASSILLAGGHKNIQYF
DNA: TGTGCCAGTAGTATTCTACTAGCGGGAGGCCACAAAAACATTCAGTACTTC

V: TRBV28
size: NA
J: TRBJ2-1
D: NA
CDR3: CASVNYNEQFF
DNA: TGTGCCAGCGTAAACTACAATGAGCAGTTCTTC

V: TRBV10-3
size: NA
J: TRBJ2-7
D: TRBD2
CDR3: CAISDGTSYEQYF
DNA: TGTGCCATCAGTGACGGGACTAGCTACGAGCAGTACTTC

V: TRBV27
size: NA
J: TRBJ2-7
D: NA
CDR3: CASSLFGGRQTYEQYF
DNA: TGTGCCAGCAGTTTATTCGGGGGGCGGCAAACCTACGAGCAGTACTTC

V: TRBV4-1
size: NA
J: TRBJ2-7
D: NA
CDR3: CASSLREVDEQYF
DNA: TGCGCCAGCAGCCTCAGAGAGGTGGACGAGCAGTACTTC

V: TRBV27
size: NA
J: TRBJ2-5
D: TRBD1
CDR3: CASRTGTGGGETQYF
DNA: TGTGCCAGTCGGACGGGGACAGGGGGCGGCGAGACCCAGTACTTC

V: TRBV5-4
size: NA
J: TRBJ1-1
D: NA
CDR3: CASSLGHPSFLNTEAFF
DNA: TGTGCCAGCAGCCTGGGACACCCTTCATTTTTGAACACTGAAGCTTTCTTT

V: TRBV13
size: NA
J: TRBJ2-6
D: NA
CDR3: CASSFGANVLTF
DNA: TGTGCCAGCAGCTTTGGGGCCAACGTCCTGACTTTC

V: TRBV11-2
size: NA
J: TRBJ2-7
D: TRBD2
CDR3: CASSPRLAGGNAYEQYF
DNA: TGTGCCAGCAGCCCCCGACTAGCGGGAGGTAACGCCTACGAGCAGTACTTC

V: TRBV9
size: NA
J: TRBJ2-3
D: TRBD1
CDR3: CASSVQDRGLGDTQYF
DNA: TGTGCCAGCAGCGTGCAGGACAGGGGGCTAGGGGATACGCAGTATTTT

V: TRBV5-4
size: NA
J: TRBJ1-1
D: NA
CDR3: CASSAGGTEAFF
DNA: TGTGCCAGCAGCGCCGGGGGAACTGAAGCTTTCTTT

V: TRBV11-2
size: NA
J: TRBJ2-1
D: NA
CDR3: CASSLVQGVLYNEQFF
DNA: TGTGCCAGCAGCTTGGTTCAGGGCGTTCTCTACAATGAGCAGTTCTTC

V: TRBV7-9
size: NA
J: TRBJ2-3
D: NA
CDR3: CASSPVMGGRTDTQYF
DNA: TGTGCCAGCAGCCCCGTGATGGGTGGACGAACAGATACGCAGTATTTT

V: TRBV4-1
size: once
J: TRBJ1-1
D: NA
CDR3: CASSQGPGTTEAFF
DNA: TGCGCCAGCAGCCAAGGCCCGGGGACCACTGAAGCTTTCTTT

V: TRBV14
size: NA
J: TRBJ2-3
D: NA
CDR3: CASSQGGISTDTQYF
DNA: TGTGCCAGCAGCCAAGGCGGGATTAGCACAGATACGCAGTATTTT

V: TRBV7-9
size: few
J: TRBJ1-1
D: NA
CDR3: CASSFGRSEAFF
DNA: TGTGCCAGCAGCTTCGGGCGCAGTGAAGCTTTCTTT

V: TRBV7-8
size: once
J: TRBJ2-7
D: TRBD2
CDR3: CASSLTSGLYEQYF
DNA: TGTGCCAGCAGCTTGACTAGCGGACTGTACGAGCAGTACTTC

V: TRBV2
size: NA
J: TRBJ2-2
D: TRBD2
CDR3: CASSGGTSGEMRPGELFF
DNA: TGTGCCAGCAGTGGGGGGACTAGCGGGGAAATGAGGCCCGGGGAGCTGTTTTTT

V: TRBV9
size: NA
J: TRBJ2-5
D: NA
CDR3: CASSVGSPETQYF
DNA: TGTGCCAGCAGCGTAGGATCGCCGGAGACCCAGTACTTC

V: TRBV5-1
size: NA
J: TRBJ1-1
D: NA
CDR3: CASSSGQPTEAFF
DNA: TGCGCCAGCAGCTCGGGACAACCCACTGAAGCTTTCTTT

V: TRBV6-4
size: NA
J: TRBJ2-5
D: TRBD2
CDR3: CASSDENLAGGEETQYF
DNA: TGTGCCAGCAGTGACGAGAACTTAGCGGGAGGGGAAGAGACCCAGTACTTC

V: TRBV30
size: NA
J: TRBJ1-1
D: NA
CDR3: CAWSPGLTNTEAFF
DNA: TGTGCCTGGAGCCCGGGACTTACGAACACTGAAGCTTTCTTT

V: TRBV7-9
size: NA
J: TRBJ1-1
D: NA
CDR3: CASSISGWTEAFF
DNA: TGTGCCAGCAGCATATCAGGGTGGACTGAAGCTTTCTTT

V: TRBV5-6
size: NA
J: TRBJ2-3
D: TRBD2
CDR3: CASSLLAGGDTQYF
DNA: TGTGCCAGCAGCTTACTAGCGGGAGGAGATACGCAGTATTTT

V: TRBV29-1
size: NA
J: TRBJ2-7
D: NA
CDR3: CSVVVSGYEQYF
DNA: TGCAGCGTTGTCGTCAGTGGATACGAGCAGTACTTC

V: TRBV28
size: NA
J: TRBJ1-2
D: TRBD1
CDR3: CASSWTGGYGYTF
DNA: TGTGCCAGCAGCTGGACAGGTGGCTATGGCTACACCTTC

V: TRBV9
size: NA
J: TRBJ2-7
D: TRBD2
CDR3: CASSATSGSIYEQYF
DNA: TGTGCCAGCAGCGCCACTAGCGGGAGTATTTACGAGCAGTACTTC

V: TRBV10-3
size: NA
J: TRBJ2-7
D: NA
CDR3: CAITTENYEQYF
DNA: TGTGCCATCACGACAGAAAACTACGAGCAGTACTTC

V: TRBV5-5
size: NA
J: TRBJ2-7
D: NA
CDR3: CASSLVEGGSYEQYF
DNA: TGTGCCAGCAGCTTGGTAGAGGGTGGCTCCTACGAGCAGTACTTC

V: TRBV28
size: NA
J: TRBJ2-7
D: TRBD1
CDR3: CASSLLGDRGVEQYF
DNA: TGTGCCAGCAGTTTATTAGGGGACAGGGGAGTAGAGCAGTACTTC